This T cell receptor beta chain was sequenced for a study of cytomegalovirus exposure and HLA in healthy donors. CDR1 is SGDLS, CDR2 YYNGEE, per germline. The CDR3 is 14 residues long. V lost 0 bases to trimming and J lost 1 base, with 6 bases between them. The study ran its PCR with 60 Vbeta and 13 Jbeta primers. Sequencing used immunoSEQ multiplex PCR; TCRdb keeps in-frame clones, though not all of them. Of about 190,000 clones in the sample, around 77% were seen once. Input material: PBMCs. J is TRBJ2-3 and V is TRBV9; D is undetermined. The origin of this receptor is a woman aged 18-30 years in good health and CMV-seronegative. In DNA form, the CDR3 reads TGTGCCAGCAGCGTAGACGGTGGCACAGATACGCAGTATTTT. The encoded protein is CASSVDGGTDTQYF.